This T cell receptor beta chain was sequenced for a study of beta chain features in type 1 diabetes. General study points: The analysis here could not establish whether HLA type shapes TCRB rearrangement. Insertion counts at VDJ junctions were lower in type 1 diabetes patients, who also showed more deletions there.

What was sequenced were expressed TCRB transcripts, since all of the isolated RNA had been reverse transcribed. Some 4 million reads were obtained on average from naive, central memory and regulatory T cell samples. Repertoires were generated with immunoSEQ multiplex PCR, while TCRdb's copy carries only in-frame clones and drops some. The repertoire holds hundreds of thousands of clones, with about 30% as singletons. CD45RO/CCR7/CD25/CD127/CD95/CD27 sorting isolated CD4+ naive, central memory, regulatory and stem cell-like memory cells. The germline V gene encodes CDR1 SGHTA and CDR2 FQGNSA. The V and J ends lost 5 bases and 8 bases, in that order; junction bases with no gene match: 8. This CDR3 contains 14 residues. This clone has only a few counts. Its antigen is unidentified.

The rearrangement links TRBV7-2 to TRBJ2-4; 8 bases are a match to TRBD2. The clonotype was recovered from a man aged 18 to 29 in good health. The sample comprised naive CD4+ T cells from blood. The CDR3 sequence: CASSIRGLVDIQYF. The CDR3 DNA reads as TGTGCCAGCAGCATCAGGGGACTAGTCGACATTCAGTACTTC.